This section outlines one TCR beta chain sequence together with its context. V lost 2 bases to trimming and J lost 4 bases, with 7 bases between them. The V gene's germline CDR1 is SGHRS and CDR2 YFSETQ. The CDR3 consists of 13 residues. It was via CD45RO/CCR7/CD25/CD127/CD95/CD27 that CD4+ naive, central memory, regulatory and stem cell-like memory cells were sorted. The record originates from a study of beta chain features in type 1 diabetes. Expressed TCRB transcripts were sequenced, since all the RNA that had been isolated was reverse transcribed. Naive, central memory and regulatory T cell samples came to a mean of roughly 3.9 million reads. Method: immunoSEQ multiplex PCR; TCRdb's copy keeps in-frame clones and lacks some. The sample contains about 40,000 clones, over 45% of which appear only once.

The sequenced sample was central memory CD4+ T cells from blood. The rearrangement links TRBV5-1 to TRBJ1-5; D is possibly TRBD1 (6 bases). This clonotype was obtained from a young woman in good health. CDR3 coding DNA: TGCGCCAGCAGCTTTACAGGGAATCAGCCCCAGCATTTT. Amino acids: CASSFTGNQPQHF. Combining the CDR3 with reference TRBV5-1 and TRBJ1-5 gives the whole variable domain KAGVTQTPRYLIKTRGQQVTLSCSPISGHRSVSWYQQTPGQGLQFLFEYFSETQRNKGNFPGRFSGRQFSNSRSEMNVSTLELGDSALYLCASSFTGNQPQHFGDGTRLSIL.